These 14 T cell receptor beta chains came from one sample sequenced in a study of Ad26.COV2.S vaccination and SARS-CoV-2 variants. Profiled with immunoSEQ multiplex PCR; TCRdb holds only in-frame clones, not every one. The sample has about 440,000 clones, around 88% seen once. Treatment described: approximately 18 received Ad26.COV2.S at low or high dose, single or two shots; five or six received placebo; per-sample allocation not given. Sampling occurred on day 63 after the first vaccine or placebo injection. This specimen consisted of peripheral blood, obtained in a trial of Ad26.COV2.S vaccine versus placebo. Receptor source: a person between 18 and 65 years old who received the Ad26.COV2.S COVID-19 vaccine or a placebo.

This sequence joins TRBV28 and TRBJ2-7; tentatively, D is TRBD2 (5 bases). Germline V lookup: CDR1 MDHEN, CDR2 SYDVKM. This CDR3 is 13 amino acids long. Trimming took 7 bases from V and 2 from J, leaving 12 bases between them. The CDR3 region has the DNA TGTGCCAGCATGGTTAGCGCACCCTACGAGCAGTACTTC. It encodes CASMVSAPYEQYF.

This sequence joins TRBV5-1 and TRBJ2-2; the match to TRBD2 covers 14 bases. Trimming cost V 4 bases and J 3 bases; bases outside gene matches: 11. The CDR3 spans 19 residues. Germline CDR1 and CDR2: SGHRS and YFSETQ. This CDR3 reads CASSTIEPGLAGDTGELFF. CDR3 bases: TGCGCCAGCAGCACCATCGAACCGGGACTAGCGGGAGACACCGGGGAGCTGTTTTTT. The whole variable domain, filled in from reference TRBV5-1 and TRBJ2-2, reads KAGVTQTPRYLIKTRGQQVTLSCSPISGHRSVSWYQQTPGQGLQFLFEYFSETQRNKGNFPGRFSGRQFSNSRSEMNVSTLELGDSALYLCASSTIEPGLAGDTGELFFGEGSRLTVL.

This sequence joins TRBV19 and TRBJ2-7; 8 positions match TRBD2. The CDR3 has 14 amino acids. The junction had 6 bases not matched to a gene; V was cut back by 8 bases and J by 0 bases. Germline CDR1 LNHDA, CDR2 SQIVND (reference sequence). CDR3 DNA sequence: TGTGCCAGTTCCCAGCGGGGGAGCTCCTACGAGCAGTACTTC. This sequence encodes CASSQRGSSYEQYF.

This clone was counted once. The chain has TRBV7-2 and TRBJ2-6; D not certain. The CDR3 totals 17 residues. V gave up 5 bases and J gave up 0 bases, with 14 bases separating them. Germline loops: CDR1 SGHTA, CDR2 FQGNSA. DNA of the CDR3: TGTGCCAGCAGCCCAAGGGCCGGATACTCTGGGGCCAACGTCCTGACTTTC. Translating gives CASSPRAGYSGANVLTF.

The chain combines TRBV9 with TRBJ2-3; D is unclear. Germline V CDR1 and CDR2: SGDLS, YYNGEE. The CDR3 sequence is 15 residues long. The V gene lost 2 bases and the J gene lost 0 bases, with 10 bases spanning the gap. The CDR3 region is CASSVSAVSTDTQYF. Written as DNA, the CDR3 is TGTGCCAGCAGCGTTTCGGCAGTAAGCACAGATACGCAGTATTTT. Full variable domain (missing parts from reference TRBV9 and TRBJ2-3): DSGVTQTPKHLITATGQRVTLRCSPRSGDLSVYWYQQSLDQGLQFLIQYYNGEERAKGNILERFSAQQFPDLHSELNLSSLELGDSALYFCASSVSAVSTDTQYFGPGTRLTVL.

The rearrangement links TRBV14 to TRBJ2-7; D may be TRBD2 (6 bases). The ends were cut back, 3 bases at V and 2 bases at J, with 14 bases in the middle. The CDR3 has 15 amino acids. Germline loops: CDR1 SGHDN, CDR2 FVKESK. In DNA, the CDR3 is TGTGCCAGCAGCCAGGTTAGCGGACGAGCCTACGAGCAGTACTTC. It translates to CASSQVSGRAYEQYF.

The V gene is TRBV11-1, the J gene TRBJ2-2; 13 positions agree with TRBD2. V gave up 5 bases and J gave up 6 bases; unmatched junction bases: 6. Germline CDR1 and CDR2: SGHAT and FQDESV (reference sequence). The CDR3 covers 16 residues. The CDR3 region is CASSPGTSGIAGELFF. DNA for the CDR3: TGTGCCAGCAGCCCCGGGACTAGCGGGATCGCCGGGGAGCTGTTTTTT.

This clone was found a few times. The chain joins TRBV29-1 to TRBJ2-1, with TRBD2 matching 7 bases. J lost 2 bases, V lost 4 bases, and 5 bases had no gene match. This CDR3 region has 14 residues. Germline-derived CDR1 and CDR2 are SQVTM and ANQGSEA. CDR3 loop: CSVAGTTTYNEQFF. DNA of the CDR3: TGCAGCGTTGCCGGGACTACCACCTACAATGAGCAGTTCTTC.

J is TRBJ1-2 and V is TRBV30; TRBD1 is a possible D gene (5 bases). The CDR3 has 13 residues. Germline V CDR1 and CDR2: GTSNPN, SVGIG (reference sequence). V lost 0 bases and J lost 4, with 9 bases in between. CDR3 loop: CAWSVDRIYGYTF. The CDR3 region has the DNA TGTGCCTGGAGTGTCGACAGAATCTATGGCTACACCTTC.

The chain links TRBV28 to TRBJ2-1; D gene ambiguous. The germline V gene encodes CDR1 MDHEN and CDR2 SYDVKM. The ends were cut back, 2 bases at V and 9 bases at J, with 8 bases in the middle. The CDR3 loop spans 12 amino acids. This CDR3 reads CASSLPVGEQFF. CDR3 nucleotides: TGTGCCAGCAGTTTACCAGTTGGTGAGCAGTTCTTC.

The V call is TRBV25-1, the J call TRBJ2-1; 10 bases are a match to TRBD2. The CDR3 runs 14 residues. CDR1 and CDR2 (germline): MGHDK, SYGVNS. The ends lost 3 bases at V and 8 bases at J; junction bases unmatched: 4. CDR3 sequence (DNA): TGTGCCAGCAGTGATACTAGCGGGATGTATGAGCAGTTCTTC. Translation gives CASSDTSGMYEQFF.

The chain combines TRBV19 with TRBJ2-5; 7 bases match TRBD2. CDR1 and CDR2 (germline): LNHDA, SQIVND (reference sequence). The V segment lost 5 bases and the J segment 0 bases; nucleotides outside the gene matches: 15. This CDR3 spans 18 amino acids. The CDR3 loop is CASSSSIGLGRYQETQYF. The CDR3, as DNA: TGTGCCAGTAGTTCCTCGATTGGACTAGGGAGGTACCAAGAGACCCAGTACTTC.

The CDR3 protein is CASSQEWQAYNEQFF. CDR3 nucleotides: TGTGCCAGCAGCCAAGAGTGGCAGGCCTACAATGAGCAGTTCTTC. The rearrangement joins TRBV3-1 (or the pseudogene TRBV3-2) to TRBJ2-1; D unclear. Trimming removed 0 bases at V and 2 bases at J, with 8 bases between. The germline V gene encodes CDR1 LGHDT and CDR2 YNNKEL (reference sequence). The length of the CDR3 is 15 residues.

The rearrangement joins TRBV10-3 to TRBJ2-1; 9 bases fit TRBD2. The germline gives CDR1 ENHRY, CDR2 SYGVKD. After removal of 6 bases from V and 6 bases from J, the junction contained 3 bases not matched to a gene. This CDR3 contains 13 residues. CDR3 sequence reads: CAIRREGGNEQFF. In DNA form, the CDR3 reads TGTGCCATCAGGCGGGAGGGCGGCAATGAGCAGTTCTTC.